These 20 T cell receptor beta chains share one sample of origin, sequenced in a study of blood T cell repertoires in COVID-19. Clones were sequenced by immunoSEQ multiplex PCR, and TCRdb holds only the in-frame ones, with some missing. The data contain hundreds of thousands of clones, 89% of them singletons. Sequencing was carried out using PBMCs or T cells enriched from blood (not recorded which). Receptor source: a woman aged 40 to 49 who had recovered from COVID-19.

The V and J genes are TRBV28 and TRBJ1-5, with 7 bases aligning to TRBD1. Trimming cost V 6 bases and J 7 bases; bases outside gene matches: 15. This CDR3 spans 16 amino acids. Germline CDR1 reads MDHEN; CDR2 reads SYDVKM. CDR3 in amino acids: CASSPPPYRGRQPQHF. Written as DNA, the CDR3 is TGTGCCAGCAGCCCGCCACCTTACAGGGGCCGCCAGCCCCAGCATTTT.

The J gene is TRBJ2-2, the V gene TRBV7-6, with TRBD2 as a possible D gene (5 bases). Trimming removed 5 bases at V and 4 bases at J, with 8 bases between. The CDR3 is 13 amino acids. Per the germline V gene, CDR1 is SGHVS and CDR2 is FNYEAQ. CDR3 DNA sequence: TGTGCCAGCAGCCGAGGGTTCACCGGGGAGCTGTTTTTT. This codes for CASSRGFTGELFF.

The chain joins TRBV7-3 to TRBJ2-3, with D possibly TRBD2 on 5 matching bases. The ends were cut back, 1 base at V and 4 bases at J, with 12 bases in the middle. CDR3 length: 15 amino acids. The germline V gene encodes CDR1 SGHTA and CDR2 FQGTGA. CDR3 coding DNA: TGTGCCAGCAGCTTAAACGGCGTTAGCGCAGATACGCAGTATTTT. Its translation is CASSLNGVSADTQYF.

This clone was recorded only once. V is TRBV24-1 and J is TRBJ2-2; possibly TRBD2 for D (5 bases). V was trimmed by 0 bases and J by 5 bases, leaving 12 bases between them. The CDR3 runs 16 residues. The germline CDR1 and CDR2 sequences are KGHDR and SFDVKD. CDR3 coding DNA: TGTGCCACCAGTGATTTGCAAGCAGGAGGTACCGGGGAGCTGTTTTTT. This gives the protein CATSDLQAGGTGELFF.

This clone was detected a few times. V gene TRBV7-2 combines with J gene TRBJ1-2; 7 bases align to TRBD1. From germline, CDR1 is SGHTA and CDR2 FQGNSA. The CDR3 spans 15 residues. Trimming cost V 1 base and J 0 bases; bases outside gene matches: 2. CDR3 sequence: CASSLDRGANYGYTF. CDR3 DNA: TGTGCCAGCAGCTTAGACAGGGGAGCTAACTATGGCTACACCTTC.

This chain links TRBV27 with TRBJ2-1; D gene ambiguous. The CDR3 runs 10 residues. CDR1 and CDR2 from the germline V gene are MNHEY and SMNVEV (reference sequence). Trimming pared 5 bases from V and 10 bases from J, leaving 6 bases between. The CDR3 DNA is TGTGCCAGCAGTCCCAAAGAGCAGTTCTTC. Amino acids: CASSPKEQFF.

This clone occurred once. V gene TRBV9 combines with J gene TRBJ2-3, with a weak D call TRBD2 (5 bases). V lost 4 bases to trimming and J lost 5 bases, with 8 bases between them. There are 12 residues in the CDR3. CDR1 and CDR2 (germline): SGDLS, YYNGEE. CDR3 nucleotides: TGTGCCAGCAGCCCCCGGGGAGATACGCAGTATTTT. As protein: CASSPRGDTQYF. Combining the CDR3 with reference TRBV9 and TRBJ2-3 gives the whole variable domain DSGVTQTPKHLITATGQRVTLRCSPRSGDLSVYWYQQSLDQGLQFLIQYYNGEERAKGNILERFSAQQFPDLHSELNLSSLELGDSALYFCASSPRGDTQYFGPGTRLTVL.

The chain recombines TRBV30 with TRBJ2-2; no firm D call. This CDR3 contains 13 residues. V gave up 0 bases and J gave up 1 base, with 3 bases separating them. Looked up from germline, CDR1 is GTSNPN and CDR2 is SVGIG (reference sequence). The CDR3 region is CAWSVQNTGELFF. The CDR3 DNA reads as TGTGCCTGGAGTGTCCAGAACACCGGGGAGCTGTTTTTT.

In nucleotides, the CDR3 is TGTGCCAGCAGCCCCCCGGGGTTTTATGGCTACACCTTC. It is translated as CASSPPGFYGYTF. The V call is TRBV7-2, the J call TRBJ1-2; D not resolved. This CDR3 region has 13 residues. Germline V gene data show CDR1 as SGHTA and CDR2 as FQGNSA. Trimming cost V 5 bases and J 5 bases, with 12 bases left between them. Full variable domain (remainder filled in from reference TRBV7-2 and TRBJ1-2): GAGVSQSPSNKVTEKGKDVELRCDPISGHTALYWYRQSLGQGLEFLIYFQGNSAPDKSGLPSDRFSAERTGGSVSTLTIQRTQQEDSAVYLCASSPPGFYGYTFGSGTRLTVV.

The chain combines TRBV9 with TRBJ2-2; 7 bases are shared with TRBD1. With V trimmed by 2 bases and J by 2 bases, 9 bases remained unmatched. The germline CDR1 and CDR2 sequences are SGDLS and YYNGEE. The CDR3 is 17 residues long. Here the CDR3 reads CASSVKQGPRNTGELFF. In DNA, the CDR3 is TGTGCCAGCAGCGTCAAACAGGGGCCGCGAAACACCGGGGAGCTGTTTTTT.

Points on this clone: One end of the junction does not line up with germline, which may come from a read error. The gene calls are TRBV7-7 and TRBJ2-3; 9 nucleotides line up with TRBD2. Germline loops: CDR1 SSHAT, CDR2 FNYEAQ (reference sequence). This CDR3 has 15 amino acids. CDR3 coding DNA: TGTGCTAGCAGCCCGGGACTAGCCAGCACAGATACGCAGTATTTT. Protein: CASSPGLASTDTQYF.

The V and J genes are TRBV13 and TRBJ1-3; 7 bases agree with TRBD1. CDR1 is PRHDT, CDR2 FYEKMQ, per germline (reference sequence). V trimming: 3 bases; J trimming: 3 bases; junction bases outside the gene matches: 2. The CDR3 consists of 14 residues. The CDR3 here is CASSFRDSGNTIYF. The CDR3 coding sequence is TGTGCCAGCAGCTTCAGGGACAGTGGAAACACCATATATTTT.

This clone was picked up one time. This chain uses TRBV28 with TRBJ1-5, with 8 bases fitting TRBD1. CDR3 size: 16 residues. V lost 4 bases to trimming and J lost 1 base; unmatched junction nucleotides: 6. Germline CDR1 MDHEN, CDR2 SYDVKM. The CDR3, as DNA: TGTGCCAGCAGTTGGTTAAGGACAGGGAGCAATCAGCCCCAGCATTTT. Amino acids: CASSWLRTGSNQPQHF.

This chain links TRBV5-1 with TRBJ1-5; D possibly corresponds to TRBD1 (5 bases). Germline CDR1 and CDR2: SGHRS and YFSETQ. V was cut by 1 base and J by 4 bases, with 12 bases left in between. This CDR3 is built from 15 residues. The CDR3 loop is CASSLPRGGNQPQHF. The CDR3, as DNA: TGCGCCAGCAGCTTGCCACGGGGGGGAAATCAGCCCCAGCATTTT. Combining the CDR3 with reference TRBV5-1 and TRBJ1-5 gives the whole variable domain KAGVTQTPRYLIKTRGQQVTLSCSPISGHRSVSWYQQTPGQGLQFLFEYFSETQRNKGNFPGRFSGRQFSNSRSEMNVSTLELGDSALYLCASSLPRGGNQPQHFGDGTRLSIL.

V usage is TRBV7-8 and J usage is TRBJ2-2; D is unresolved. Trimming removed 2 bases at V and 4 bases at J, with 17 bases between. Germline V gives CDR1 SGHVS, CDR2 FQNEAQ. The CDR3 length is 17 residues. The CDR3 is CASSLLVPESGTGELFF. The CDR3, as DNA: TGTGCCAGCAGCTTATTGGTCCCAGAAAGTGGCACCGGGGAGCTGTTTTTT.

This clone was found a few times. The chain has TRBV4-1 and TRBJ1-4, with D possibly being TRBD1 (5 bases). V was trimmed by 0 bases and J by 8 bases, leaving 16 bases between them. Germline V gene data show CDR1 as MGHRA and CDR2 as YSYEKL. The CDR3 consists of 16 residues. In nucleotides, the CDR3 is TGCGCCAGCAGCCAAGATCGGGGGGGACTGTGGGAAAAACTGTTTTTT. Protein product: CASSQDRGGLWEKLFF.

The chain recombines TRBV5-6 with TRBJ2-1; maybe TRBD2 (5 bases). Germline V gene sequence: CDR1 SGHDT, CDR2 YYEEEE. V was trimmed by 0 bases and J by 0 bases, leaving 10 bases between them. The CDR3 length is 16 residues. The CDR3, as DNA: TGTGCCAGCAGCTTGGATCGGAGGCGCTCCTACAATGAGCAGTTCTTC. Translating gives CASSLDRRRSYNEQFF.

The J gene is TRBJ2-7, the V gene TRBV7-9; the D is unclear. Trimming stripped 5 bases from V and 2 bases from J, with 10 bases between. Germline V gives CDR1 SEHNR, CDR2 FQNEAQ (reference sequence). The CDR3 totals 13 residues. The CDR3 sequence: CASSLQSPYEQYF. For the CDR3, the DNA is TGTGCCAGCAGCCTCCAGTCCCCCTACGAGCAGTACTTC.

The chain uses TRBV4-3 and TRBJ1-6, with a tentative D call TRBD1 (5 bases). This CDR3 spans 17 amino acids. Germline values: CDR1 LGHNA, CDR2 YSLEER. V was pared by 0 bases and J by 9 bases, with 18 bases between. The CDR3 loop is CASSQDVLQDQGSPLHF. The CDR3 DNA reads TGCGCCAGCAGCCAAGATGTACTACAGGATCAGGGTTCACCCCTCCACTTT.

The chain is built from TRBV19 and TRBJ2-1; D not resolved. This CDR3 spans 15 amino acids. The V gene lost 5 bases and the J gene lost 4 bases, with 15 bases spanning the gap. Germline V gene sequence: CDR1 LNHDA, CDR2 SQIVND (reference sequence). The CDR3 loop is CASSHGAQRYNEQFF. CDR3 DNA sequence: TGTGCCAGTAGTCACGGAGCACAACGTTACAATGAGCAGTTCTTC.